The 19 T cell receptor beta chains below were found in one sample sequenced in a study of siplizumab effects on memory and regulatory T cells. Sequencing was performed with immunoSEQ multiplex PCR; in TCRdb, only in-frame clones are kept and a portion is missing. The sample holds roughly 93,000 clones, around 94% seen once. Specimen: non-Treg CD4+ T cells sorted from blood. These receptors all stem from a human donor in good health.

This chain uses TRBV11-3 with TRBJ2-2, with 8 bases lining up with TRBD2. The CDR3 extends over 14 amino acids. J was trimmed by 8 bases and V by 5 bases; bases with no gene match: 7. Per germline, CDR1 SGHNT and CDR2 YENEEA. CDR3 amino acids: CASSRKRERGELFF. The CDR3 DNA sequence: TGTGCCAGCAGCCGAAAGCGGGAGAGGGGGGAGCTGTTTTTT.

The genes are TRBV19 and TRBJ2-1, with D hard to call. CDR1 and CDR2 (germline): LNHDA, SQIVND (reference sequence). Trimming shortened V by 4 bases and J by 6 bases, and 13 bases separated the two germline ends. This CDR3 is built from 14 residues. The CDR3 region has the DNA TGTGCCAGTAGTACCCAAGGCATTAGCAATGAGCAGTTCTTC. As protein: CASSTQGISNEQFF.

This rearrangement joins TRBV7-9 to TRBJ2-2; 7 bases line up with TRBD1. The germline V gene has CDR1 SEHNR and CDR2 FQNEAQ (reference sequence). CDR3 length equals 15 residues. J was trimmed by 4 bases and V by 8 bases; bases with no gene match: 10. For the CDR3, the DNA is TGTGCCAGCCGCCGCCCGGGACAGCCCACCGGGGAGCTGTTTTTT. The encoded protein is CASRRPGQPTGELFF. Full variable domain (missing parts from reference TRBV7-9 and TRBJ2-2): DTGVSQNPRHKITKRGQNVTFRCDPISEHNRLYWYRQTLGQGPEFLTYFQNEAQLEKSRLLSDRFSAERPKGSFSTLEIQRTEQGDSAMYLCASRRPGQPTGELFFGEGSRLTVL.

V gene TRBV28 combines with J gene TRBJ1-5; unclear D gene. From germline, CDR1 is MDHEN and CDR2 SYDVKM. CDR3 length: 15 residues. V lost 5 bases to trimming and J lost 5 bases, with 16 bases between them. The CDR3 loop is CASSGRSLDYQPQHF. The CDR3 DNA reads TGTGCCAGCAGTGGTCGGAGCCTCGATTATCAGCCCCAGCATTTT.

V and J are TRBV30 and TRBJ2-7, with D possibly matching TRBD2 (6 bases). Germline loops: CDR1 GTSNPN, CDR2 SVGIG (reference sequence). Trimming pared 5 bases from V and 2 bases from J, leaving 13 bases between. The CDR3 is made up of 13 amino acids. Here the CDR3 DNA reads TGTGCCTGGGGAGGGGCAGGCACCTACGAGCAGTACTTC. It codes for CAWGGAGTYEQYF. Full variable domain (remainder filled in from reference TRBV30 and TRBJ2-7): SQTIHQWPATLVQPVGSPLSLECTVEGTSNPNLYWYRQAAGRGLQLLFYSVGIGQISSEVPQNLSASRPQDRQFILSSKKLLLSDSGFYLCAWGGAGTYEQYFGPGTRLTVT.

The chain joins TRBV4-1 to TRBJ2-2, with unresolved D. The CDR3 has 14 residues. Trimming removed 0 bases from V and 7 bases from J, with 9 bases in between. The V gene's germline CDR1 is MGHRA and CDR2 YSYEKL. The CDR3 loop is CASSQDYTSGELFF. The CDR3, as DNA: TGCGCCAGCAGCCAAGATTACACAAGCGGGGAGCTGTTTTTT.

DNA for the CDR3: TGTGCCAGCAGCCAAGAAGGCGCTAGCTCCTACGAGCAGTACTTC. Amino acids: CASSQEGASSYEQYF. The chain joins TRBV4-2 to TRBJ2-7; D unresolved. The CDR3 sequence is 15 residues long. CDR1 is LGHNA and CDR2 is YNFKEQ in the germline V gene. V was shortened by 0 bases and J by 0 bases, with 9 bases between the two germline ends.

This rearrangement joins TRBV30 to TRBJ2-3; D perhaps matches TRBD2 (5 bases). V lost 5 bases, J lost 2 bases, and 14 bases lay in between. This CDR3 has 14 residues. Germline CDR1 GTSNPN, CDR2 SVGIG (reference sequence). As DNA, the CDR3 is TGTGCCTGGGGGAGCGAGATCATCACAGATACGCAGTATTTT. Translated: CAWGSEIITDTQYF.

This CDR3 is CASSLQGLYNEQFF. The DNA of the CDR3 is TGCGCCAGCAGCTTGCAGGGGTTGTACAATGAGCAGTTCTTC. The chain combines TRBV5-1 with TRBJ2-1; weak D call: TRBD1 (6 bases). CDR1 and CDR2 (germline): SGHRS, YFSETQ. V shed 1 base and J shed 4 bases, with 9 bases lying between them. The CDR3 loop spans 14 amino acids.

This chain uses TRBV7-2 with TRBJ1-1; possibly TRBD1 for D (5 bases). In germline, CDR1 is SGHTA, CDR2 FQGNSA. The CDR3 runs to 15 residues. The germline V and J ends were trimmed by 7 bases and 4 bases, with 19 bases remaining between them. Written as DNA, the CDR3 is TGTGCCAGCACCCGCCCCCCCATTGGGGGCACTGAAGCTTTCTTT. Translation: CASTRPPIGGTEAFF.

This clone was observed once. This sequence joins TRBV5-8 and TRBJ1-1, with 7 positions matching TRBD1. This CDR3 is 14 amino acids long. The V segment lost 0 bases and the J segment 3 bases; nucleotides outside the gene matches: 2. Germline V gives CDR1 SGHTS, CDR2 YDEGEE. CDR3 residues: CASSLGDRDTEAFF. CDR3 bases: TGTGCCAGCAGCTTGGGTGACAGGGACACTGAAGCTTTCTTT.

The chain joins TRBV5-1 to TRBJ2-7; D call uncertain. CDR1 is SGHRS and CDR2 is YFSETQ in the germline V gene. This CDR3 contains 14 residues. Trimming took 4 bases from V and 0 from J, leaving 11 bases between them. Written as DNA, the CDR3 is TGCGCCAGCAGCCCTGTTACCAGCTCCTACGAGCAGTACTTC. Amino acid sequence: CASSPVTSSYEQYF.

The CDR3 loop is CASSVVVGNTGELFF. The DNA for the CDR3 is TGTGCCAGCAGCGTAGTCGTAGGGAACACCGGGGAGCTGTTTTTT. The V gene is TRBV9, the J gene TRBJ2-2, with unresolved D. Trimming took off 0 bases at V and 1 base at J, with 7 bases between the two ends. The CDR3 has 15 residues. CDR1 and CDR2 (germline): SGDLS, YYNGEE.

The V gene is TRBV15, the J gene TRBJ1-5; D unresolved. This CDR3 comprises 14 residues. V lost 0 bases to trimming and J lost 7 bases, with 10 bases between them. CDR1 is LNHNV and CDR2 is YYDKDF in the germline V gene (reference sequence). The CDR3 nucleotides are TGTGCCACCAGCAGAGATCTTAAAGGGCAGCCCCAGCATTTT. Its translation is CATSRDLKGQPQHF.

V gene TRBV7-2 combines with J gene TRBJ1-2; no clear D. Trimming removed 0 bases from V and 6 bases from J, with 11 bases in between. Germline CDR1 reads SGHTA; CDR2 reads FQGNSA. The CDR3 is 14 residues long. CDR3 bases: TGTGCCAGCAGCTTAGCTCGGGCGCAGGATGGCTACACCTTC. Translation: CASSLARAQDGYTF.

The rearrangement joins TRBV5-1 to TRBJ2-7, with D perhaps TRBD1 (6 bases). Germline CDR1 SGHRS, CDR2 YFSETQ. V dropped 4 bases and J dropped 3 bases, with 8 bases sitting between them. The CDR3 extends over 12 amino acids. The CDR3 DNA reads TGCGCCAGCAGCCGGGACAACTACGAGCAGTACTTC. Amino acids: CASSRDNYEQYF.

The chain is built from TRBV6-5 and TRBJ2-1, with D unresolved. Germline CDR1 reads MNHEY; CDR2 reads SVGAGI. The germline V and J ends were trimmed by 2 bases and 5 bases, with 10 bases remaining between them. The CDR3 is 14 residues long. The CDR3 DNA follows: TGTGCCAGCAGTTACACGAAAGAACACAATGAGCAGTTCTTC. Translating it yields CASSYTKEHNEQFF.

CDR3 sequence reads: CASSGRGGYNEQFF. CDR3 coding DNA: TGTGCCAGCAGCGGCCGGGGAGGATACAATGAGCAGTTCTTC. The gene calls are TRBV9 and TRBJ2-1; TRBD2 is a possible D gene (6 bases). Germline values: CDR1 SGDLS, CDR2 YYNGEE. V lost 3 bases and J lost 4, with 11 bases in between. CDR3 size: 14 residues.

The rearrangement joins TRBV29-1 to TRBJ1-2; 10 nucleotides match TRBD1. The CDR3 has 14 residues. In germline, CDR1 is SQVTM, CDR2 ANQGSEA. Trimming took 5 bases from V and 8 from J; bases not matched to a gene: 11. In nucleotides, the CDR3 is TGCAGCGTTAAAAAAACCGGGACAGGGGACGGCTACACCTTC. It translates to CSVKKTGTGDGYTF.